These 30 T cell receptor beta chains were all obtained from the same sample, sequenced in a study of blood T cell repertoires in COVID-19. Sequencing was performed with immunoSEQ multiplex PCR; in TCRdb, only in-frame clones are kept and a portion is missing. The table includes around 37,000 clones, around 90% detected once. The sample comprised peripheral blood. Receptor source: a man aged 45-65 years with active or convalescent COVID-19.

The gene calls are TRBV7-2 and TRBJ1-5, with 7 bases that match TRBD1. The CDR3 runs to 17 residues. V shed 1 base and J 1 base; nucleotides not matched to a gene: 7. The germline V gene encodes CDR1 SGHTA and CDR2 FQGNSA. The CDR3 protein is CASSLVGGGTSNQPQHF. The CDR3 coding sequence is TGTGCCAGCAGCTTAGTAGGGGGCGGAACGAGCAATCAGCCCCAGCATTTT.

The chain has TRBV5-1 and TRBJ1-1; D is unclear. The CDR3 extends over 14 amino acids. V was pared by 0 bases and J by 1 base, with 7 bases between. CDR1 is SGHRS and CDR2 is YFSETQ in the germline V gene. The CDR3 region is CASSLDIRNTEAFF. In nucleotides, the CDR3 is TGCGCCAGCAGCTTGGACATTCGGAACACTGAAGCTTTCTTT.

The rearrangement joins TRBV29-1 to TRBJ1-1; 7 bases match TRBD1. V shed 6 bases, J shed 0 bases, and the junction held 10 bases outside the gene matches. The CDR3 length is 15 residues. The V gene's germline CDR1 is SQVTM and CDR2 ANQGSEA. The CDR3 is CSVAGQTGMNTEAFF. The CDR3 DNA sequence: TGCAGCGTCGCCGGACAGACAGGGATGAACACTGAAGCTTTCTTT.

The rearrangement uses TRBV4-3 and TRBJ1-2; 10 nucleotides line up with TRBD1. This CDR3 is 17 amino acids long. The germline gives CDR1 LGHNA, CDR2 YSLEER. V lost 1 base, J lost 5 bases, and 10 bases stayed unmatched. The CDR3 sequence is CASSQALSDRGLYGYTF. The CDR3 nucleotides read TGCGCCAGCAGCCAAGCTCTCTCAGACAGGGGGCTTTATGGCTACACCTTC.

This clone was counted a few times. The gene calls are TRBV2 and TRBJ1-2; maybe TRBD1 (5 bases). The CDR3 is made up of 15 amino acids. The V gene's germline CDR1 is SNHLY and CDR2 FYNNEI. Between the trimmed V and J ends, which lost 7 bases and 7 bases, there was a span of 22 bases. CDR3 protein: CASNNMPGLQIGYTF. CDR3 nucleotide sequence: TGTGCCAGCAACAATATGCCGGGACTACAGATTGGCTACACCTTC.

This chain links TRBV19 with TRBJ1-5, with D maybe TRBD1 (6 bases). This CDR3 is built from 14 residues. Germline assignment: CDR1 LNHDA and CDR2 SQIVND (reference sequence). V was trimmed by 8 bases and J by 0 bases, leaving 11 bases between them. CDR3 nucleotide sequence: TGTGCCAGTTATGACAGGTATAGCAATCAGCCCCAGCATTTT. The encoded protein is CASYDRYSNQPQHF.

The genes are TRBV27 and TRBJ2-5; D possibly corresponds to TRBD1 (6 bases). The CDR3 covers 13 residues. V lost 7 bases and J 2 bases, leaving 11 bases between the germline ends. CDR1 and CDR2 from the germline V gene are MNHEY and SMNVEV (reference sequence). CDR3 loop: CASKNRVQETQYF. CDR3 nucleotide sequence: TGTGCCAGCAAGAACAGGGTTCAAGAGACCCAGTACTTC.

The genes are TRBV28 and TRBJ2-7; tentative D call: TRBD1 (5 bases). The length of the CDR3 is 18 residues. Germline V CDR1 and CDR2: MDHEN, SYDVKM. Trimming removed 1 base from V and 1 base from J, with 20 bases in between. The CDR3 region is CASSLSVPKQVSSYEQYF. CDR3 in DNA: TGTGCCAGCAGTTTATCGGTTCCTAAACAGGTGTCGTCCTACGAGCAGTACTTC.

The V and J genes are TRBV7-2 and TRBJ2-7, with TRBD2 matching over 9 bases. V gave up 5 bases and J gave up 4 bases; unmatched junction bases: 9. The CDR3 is 15 residues long. Germline V gives CDR1 SGHTA, CDR2 FQGNSA. This CDR3 is CASSDSSGSYYEQYF. The CDR3 nucleotides are TGTGCCAGCAGCGACAGTAGCGGGAGTTATTACGAGCAGTACTTC.

The J gene is TRBJ1-2, the V gene TRBV7-2; a possible D gene is TRBD1 (5 bases). CDR1 is SGHTA and CDR2 is FQGNSA in the germline V gene. V lost 2 bases and J lost 1, with 8 bases in between. The CDR3 length is 14 residues. DNA of the CDR3: TGTGCCAGCAGCTTAAAGGACAATAACTATGGCTACACCTTC. It yields the protein CASSLKDNNYGYTF. The whole variable domain, filled in from reference TRBV7-2 and TRBJ1-2, reads GAGVSQSPSNKVTEKGKDVELRCDPISGHTALYWYRQSLGQGLEFLIYFQGNSAPDKSGLPSDRFSAERTGGSVSTLTIQRTQQEDSAVYLCASSLKDNNYGYTFGSGTRLTVV.

The J gene is TRBJ2-7, the V gene TRBV2; D is undetermined. Trimming took off 4 bases at V and 3 bases at J, with 10 bases between the two ends. The CDR3 runs 13 residues. Germline V gives CDR1 SNHLY, CDR2 FYNNEI. DNA for the CDR3: TGTGCCAGCAGTGGCTTGGGCTTCTACGAGCAGTACTTC. It yields the protein CASSGLGFYEQYF.

The CDR3 loop reads CASTYPGWETQYF. The CDR3 DNA is TGTGCCAGCACATATCCAGGGTGGGAGACCCAGTACTTC. The V call is TRBV5-6, the J call TRBJ2-5; a possible D gene is TRBD1 (5 bases). V lost 6 bases to trimming and J lost 5 bases, with 14 bases between them. From germline, CDR1 is SGHDT and CDR2 YYEEEE. This CDR3 comprises 13 residues.

This clone has a handful of counts. CDR3 amino acids: CSATSRGKNTEAFF. The CDR3 DNA reads TGCAGCGCGACCTCCAGGGGGAAGAACACTGAAGCTTTCTTT. This chain connects TRBV29-1 to TRBJ1-1, with TRBD1 identical over 7 bases. Germline V CDR1 and CDR2: SQVTM, ANQGSEA. The CDR3 contains 14 residues. Losses at the gene ends were 7 bases for V and 1 base for J; bases not matched to a gene: 9. The full variable domain, with the rest looked up from reference TRBV29-1 and TRBJ1-1, is SAVISQKPSRDICQRGTSLTIQCQVDSQVTMMFWYRQQPGQSLTLIATANQGSEATYESGFVIDKFPISRPNLTFSTLTVSNMSPEDSSIYLCSATSRGKNTEAFFGQGTRLTVV.

J is TRBJ1-1 and V is TRBV5-4; the match to TRBD1 covers 7 bases. The CDR3 covers 16 residues. In germline, CDR1 is SGHNT, CDR2 YYREEE (reference sequence). V trimming: 0 bases; J trimming: 3 bases; junction bases outside the gene matches: 8. CDR3 nucleotides: TGTGCCAGCAGCTTGGCCCGACAGGGATGGGACACTGAAGCTTTCTTT. Protein sequence: CASSLARQGWDTEAFF.

The J gene is TRBJ2-7, the V gene TRBV18; TRBD2 aligns across 9 bases. Per germline, CDR1 KGHSH and CDR2 LQKENI. CDR3 length: 15 amino acids. Germline trimming cut 3 bases from V and 3 bases from J; bases unmatched to any gene: 6. The CDR3 protein is CASSPGTSKVYEQYF. CDR3 nucleotides: TGTGCCAGCTCACCGGGGACTAGCAAAGTCTACGAGCAGTACTTC. Based on the CDR3 plus reference TRBV18 and TRBJ2-7, the full variable domain is NAGVMQNPRHLVRRRGQEARLRCSPMKGHSHVYWYRQLPEEGLKFMVYLQKENIIDESGMPKERFSAEFPKEGPSILRIQQVVRGDSAAYFCASSPGTSKVYEQYFGPGTRLTVT.

This clone was observed once. This sequence joins TRBV7-7 and TRBJ2-5; TRBD2 matches at 16 bases. Trimming took 5 bases from V and 2 from J; bases not matched to a gene: 5. CDR1 is SSHAT and CDR2 is FNYEAQ in the germline V gene (reference sequence). The CDR3 sequence is 17 residues long. As DNA, the CDR3 is TGTGCCAGCAGCCGGGGGGGACTAGCGGGAGGGCAAGAGACCCAGTACTTC. Encoded protein: CASSRGGLAGGQETQYF.

J is TRBJ2-5 and V is TRBV29-1; 10 bases are a match to TRBD2. Trimming took 4 bases from V and 4 from J; bases not matched to a gene: 6. Germline V gene lookup returns CDR1 SQVTM and CDR2 ANQGSEA. This CDR3 comprises 14 residues. The CDR3 reads CSVGASGSSETQYF. Written as DNA, the CDR3 is TGCAGCGTTGGGGCTAGCGGGAGTTCAGAGACCCAGTACTTC.

The rearrangement joins TRBV6-6 to TRBJ1-4; D might be TRBD1 (6 bases). V lost 2 bases and J 8 bases, leaving 12 bases between the germline ends. CDR3 length: 14 amino acids. Germline CDR1 is MNHNY and CDR2 is SVGAGI (reference sequence). CDR3 DNA sequence: TGTGCCAGCAGTTACCGACAGGTGGAAGAAAAACTGTTTTTT. Protein sequence: CASSYRQVEEKLFF.

In its sample, this clone was seen once. The chain carries TRBV5-1 and TRBJ2-5; a weak D match, TRBD1 (5 bases). Germline-derived CDR1 and CDR2 are SGHRS and YFSETQ. The CDR3 is 15 amino acids. V was shortened by 0 bases and J by 7 bases, with 16 bases between the two germline ends. CDR3 loop: CASSLGAGFETTQYF. Written as DNA, the CDR3 is TGCGCCAGCAGCTTGGGGGCAGGGTTTGAGACGACCCAGTACTTC.

This clone came up once. The V and J genes are TRBV7-2 and TRBJ2-7; D is unclear. The length of the CDR3 is 15 residues. Germline assignment: CDR1 SGHTA and CDR2 FQGNSA. V gave up 6 bases and J gave up 2 bases, with 17 bases separating them. DNA for the CDR3: TGTGCCAGCAGATCCCGGGTCTTTCCAACCTACGAGCAGTACTTC. This codes for CASRSRVFPTYEQYF.

This chain connects TRBV28 to TRBJ2-5, with 11 bases that match TRBD2. This CDR3 is 20 amino acids long. The germline gives CDR1 MDHEN, CDR2 SYDVKM. V dropped 2 bases and J dropped 7; count of bases not matched to a gene: 21. DNA of the CDR3: TGTGCCAGCAGTTTAAGGATGCGGGCTAGCGGGAGGCCGCCGGGGGGGACCCAGTACTTC. This translates into CASSLRMRASGRPPGGTQYF.

This sequence joins TRBV6-4 and TRBJ2-1; weak D call: TRBD1 (6 bases). Germline V lookup: CDR1 MRHNA, CDR2 SNTAGT. The CDR3 extends over 16 amino acids. V lost 0 bases to trimming and J lost 0 bases, with 9 bases between them. The CDR3 spells CASSDSGTLSYNEQFF. The CDR3 DNA sequence: TGTGCCAGCAGTGACTCCGGGACACTCTCCTACAATGAGCAGTTCTTC.

This clone has just a few counts. V gene TRBV7-9 combines with J gene TRBJ2-7, with TRBD1 matching 7 bases. The CDR3 length is 16 residues. V shed 5 bases, J shed 3 bases, and the junction held 13 bases outside the gene matches. CDR1 is SEHNR, CDR2 FQNEAQ, per germline (reference sequence). CDR3 nucleotide sequence: TGTGCCAGCAGCCCGACAGGGATGAGGGAGTACTACGAGCAGTACTTC. Translating gives CASSPTGMREYYEQYF. Using reference TRBV7-9 and TRBJ2-7 for the parts outside the CDR3, the full variable domain is DTGVSQNPRHKITKRGQNVTFRCDPISEHNRLYWYRQTLGQGPEFLTYFQNEAQLEKSRLLSDRFSAERPKGSFSTLEIQRTEQGDSAMYLCASSPTGMREYYEQYFGPGTRLTVT.

The rearrangement joins TRBV30 to TRBJ1-5, with D possibly matching TRBD1 (5 bases). This CDR3 comprises 18 residues. Germline lookup yields CDR1 GTSNPN and CDR2 SVGIG (reference sequence). The V end lost 1 base, the J end lost 4 bases, and 23 bases lay between the germline ends. The chain's CDR3 is CAWSGTRTPTGPNQPQHF. The CDR3 DNA sequence: TGTGCCTGGAGTGGGACCCGGACCCCAACAGGACCAAATCAGCCCCAGCATTTT.

This chain joins TRBV20-1 and TRBJ2-5; D not resolved. CDR1 and CDR2 (germline): DFQATT, SNEGSKA (reference sequence). Trimming stripped 3 bases from V and 1 base from J, with 15 bases between. CDR3 length equals 15 residues. CDR3 sequence (DNA): TGCAGTGCTAGTGTCCCGAGGCGCTTCCAAGAGACCCAGTACTTC. The encoded protein is CSASVPRRFQETQYF.

The chain is built from TRBV3-1 (or the pseudogene TRBV3-2) and TRBJ2-1; 9 bases map to TRBD1. The CDR3 has 14 residues. V gave up 7 bases and J gave up 5 bases; unmatched junction bases: 6. Germline V gene sequence: CDR1 LGHDT, CDR2 YNNKEL (reference sequence). Here the CDR3 DNA reads TGTGCCAGCACCCGAACAGGGGGCAACAATGAGCAGTTCTTC. This encodes CASTRTGGNNEQFF.

The chain combines TRBV27 with TRBJ1-2; 12 bases are shared with TRBD1. The CDR3 runs to 19 residues. Losses at the gene ends were 3 bases for V and 7 bases for J; bases not matched to a gene: 18. Germline V lookup: CDR1 MNHEY, CDR2 SMNVEV (reference sequence). In nucleotides, the CDR3 is TGTGCCAGCAGTTTTCGTAATCGGGACAGGGGGCAGGACATGCGTGGCTACACCTTC. This translates into CASSFRNRDRGQDMRGYTF.

This chain links TRBV2 with TRBJ2-7; 9 positions agree with TRBD2. With V trimmed by 5 bases and J by 3 bases, 8 bases remained unmatched. CDR3 length: 15 amino acids. CDR1 is SNHLY, CDR2 FYNNEI, per germline. CDR3 residues: CASSRGGRALYEQYF. The CDR3 nucleotides are TGTGCCAGCAGTCGGGGCGGGAGGGCCCTCTACGAGCAGTACTTC.

J is TRBJ1-2 and V is TRBV30; 7 bases match TRBD1. The CDR3 runs to 15 residues. After removal of 3 bases from V and 4 bases from J, the junction contained 11 bases not matched to a gene. Germline-derived CDR1 and CDR2 are GTSNPN and SVGIG (reference sequence). The CDR3 DNA is TGTGCCTGGAGATCTAGACAGGGAGTGATCTATGGCTACACCTTC. This gives the protein CAWRSRQGVIYGYTF.

The chain employs TRBV7-3 and TRBJ2-1, with 7 nucleotides matching TRBD1. Germline assignment: CDR1 SGHTA and CDR2 FQGTGA. Trimming cost V 2 bases and J 2 bases; bases outside gene matches: 3. The CDR3 covers 15 residues. CDR3 in amino acids: CASSLDGTAYNEQFF. In nucleotides, the CDR3 is TGTGCCAGCAGCTTAGACGGGACAGCCTACAATGAGCAGTTCTTC.